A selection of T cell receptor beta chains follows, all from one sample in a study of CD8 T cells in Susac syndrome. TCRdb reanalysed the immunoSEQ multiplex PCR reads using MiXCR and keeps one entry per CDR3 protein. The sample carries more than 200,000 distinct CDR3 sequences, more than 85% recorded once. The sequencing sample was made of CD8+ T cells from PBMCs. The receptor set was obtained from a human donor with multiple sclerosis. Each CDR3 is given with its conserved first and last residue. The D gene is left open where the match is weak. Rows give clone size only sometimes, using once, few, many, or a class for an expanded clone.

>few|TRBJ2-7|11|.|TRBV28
TGTGCCAGCAGTCGCACCTACGAGCAGTACTTC
CASSRTYEQYF
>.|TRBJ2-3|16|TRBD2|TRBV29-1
TGCAGCGTTGCCGGGACTAGCGGAGGGGACACAGATACGCAGTATTTT
CSVAGTSGGDTDTQYF
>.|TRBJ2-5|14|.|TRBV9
TGTGCCAGCAGCGTAGGTCTAGCGCAAGAGACCCAGTACTTC
CASSVGLAQETQYF
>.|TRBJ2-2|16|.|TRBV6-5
TGTGCCAGCAGTTATGCGGGGCCAGCGAACACCGGGGAGCTGTTTTTT
CASSYAGPANTGELFF
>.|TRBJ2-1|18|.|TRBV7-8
TGTGCCAGCAGCTTAGCAGTCGAGGCGTTCGAGTTTTTCGATGAGCAGTTCTTC
CASSLAVEAFEFFDEQFF
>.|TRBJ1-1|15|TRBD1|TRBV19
TGTGCCACCAGAACCGGGACAGGGGGCTACACTGAAGCTTTCTTT
CATRTGTGGYTEAFF
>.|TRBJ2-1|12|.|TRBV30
TGTGCCTGGAGTGTACTTAGCAATGAGCAGTTCTTC
CAWSVLSNEQFF
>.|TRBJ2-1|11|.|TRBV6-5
TGTGCCAGCGGCTCCAACAATGAGCAGTTCTTC
CASGSNNEQFF
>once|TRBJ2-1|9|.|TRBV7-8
TGTGCCAGCAGCCCGGGACCGTTCTTC
CASSPGPFF
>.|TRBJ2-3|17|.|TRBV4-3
TGCGCCAGCAGCCAAGAGGTCCCGGGAGTGGGCACAGATACGCAGTATTTT
CASSQEVPGVGTDTQYF
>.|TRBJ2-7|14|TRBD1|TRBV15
TGTGCCACCAGCATGGGACAGGTCTCCTACGAGCAGTACTTC
CATSMGQVSYEQYF
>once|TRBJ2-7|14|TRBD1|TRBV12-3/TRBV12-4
TGTGCCAGCAGTCTTCGGACAGGGGACTACGAGCAGTACTTC
CASSLRTGDYEQYF
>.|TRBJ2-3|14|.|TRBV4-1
TGCGCCAGCAGCCAAGAACCCGGGTTGGATACGCAGTATTTT
CASSQEPGLDTQYF
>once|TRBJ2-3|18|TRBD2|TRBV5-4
TGTGCCAGCAGCTCCGCAGTCGGAAGCGGGGGGTTCGCAGATACGCAGTATTTT
CASSSAVGSGGFADTQYF
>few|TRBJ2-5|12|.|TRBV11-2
TGTGCCAGCAGCTTAGGTTCAGGACCTCAGTACTTC
CASSLGSGPQYF
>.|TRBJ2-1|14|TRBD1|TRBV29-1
TGCAGCGTTTGGGCAGGGGGCGCGGGCGCGGAGCAGTTCTTC
CSVWAGGAGAEQFF
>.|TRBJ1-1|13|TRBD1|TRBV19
TGTGCCACCCGACAGGGACTGAACACTGAAGCTTTCTTT
CATRQGLNTEAFF
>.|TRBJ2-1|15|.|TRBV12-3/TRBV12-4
TGTGCCAGCAGTTTTGATGAGGACTCCTACAATGAGCAGTTCTTC
CASSFDEDSYNEQFF
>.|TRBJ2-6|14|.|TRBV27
TGTGCCAGCAGTCTCAATACTGGGGCCAACGTCCTGACTTTC
CASSLNTGANVLTF
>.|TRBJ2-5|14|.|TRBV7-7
TGTGCTAGCAGCCCCGACATTAACCAAGAGACCCAGTACTTC
CASSPDINQETQYF
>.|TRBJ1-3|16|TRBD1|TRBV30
TGTGCCTGGAGTGCCGGGACAGGGGGCGTAGGAAACACCATATATTTT
CAWSAGTGGVGNTIYF
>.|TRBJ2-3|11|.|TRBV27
TGTGCCAGTGCTCGAGCAGATACGCAGTATTTT
CASARADTQYF
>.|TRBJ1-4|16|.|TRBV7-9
TGTGCCAGCAGCTCAAACACTCAGGGTTCTAATGAAAAACTGTTTTTT
CASSSNTQGSNEKLFF
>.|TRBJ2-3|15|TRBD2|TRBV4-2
TGTGCCAGCAGCCTCCGACTAGCGGGAGGAGATACGCAGTATTTT
CASSLRLAGGDTQYF
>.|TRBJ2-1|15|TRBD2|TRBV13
TGTGCCAGCAGCTTTACTAGCGGGGGCTACAATGAGCAGTTCTTC
CASSFTSGGYNEQFF
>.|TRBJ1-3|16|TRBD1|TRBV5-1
TGCGCCAGCAGCTCCGGACAGGACCACTCTGGAAACACCATATATTTT
CASSSGQDHSGNTIYF
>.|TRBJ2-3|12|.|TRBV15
TGTGCCACCAGCTTGGGTCGGGATACGCAGTATTTT
CATSLGRDTQYF
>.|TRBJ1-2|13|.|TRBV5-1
TGCGCCAGCAGCTTAACGGGGGCAAGTGGCTACACCTTC
CASSLTGASGYTF
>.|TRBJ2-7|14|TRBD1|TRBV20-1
TGCAGTGCTAGATCGGGGGACAGGCCCTACGAGCAGTACTTC
CSARSGDRPYEQYF
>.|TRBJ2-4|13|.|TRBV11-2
TGTGCCAGCAGCTCCGGGACCCAAAACATTCAGTACTTC
CASSSGTQNIQYF
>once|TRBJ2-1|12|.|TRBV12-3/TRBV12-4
TGTGCCAGCAGTGTGATTGGGGATGAGCAGTTCTTC
CASSVIGDEQFF
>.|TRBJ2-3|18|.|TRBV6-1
TGTGCCAGCAGGAACGGGACTTCCGGGGGAATGAGCACAGATACGCAGTATTTT
CASRNGTSGGMSTDTQYF
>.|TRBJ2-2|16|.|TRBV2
TGTGCCAGCAGTCAGGCCTCAGGGTCTAGAACCGGGGAGCTGTTTTTT
CASSQASGSRTGELFF
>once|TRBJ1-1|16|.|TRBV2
TGTGCCAGTGTGCAAATGAGTCAGGGTTTCCGGAATGAAGCTTTCTTT
CASVQMSQGFRNEAFF
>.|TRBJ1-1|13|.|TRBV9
TGTGCCAGCAGCGGGGTGACGGACACTGAAGCTTTCTTT
CASSGVTDTEAFF
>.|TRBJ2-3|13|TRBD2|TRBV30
TGTGCCTGGAGTGGATCGGGAGGGGATACGCAGTATTTT
CAWSGSGGDTQYF
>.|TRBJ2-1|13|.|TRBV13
TGTGCCAGCAGCTTATGGTATCAGAGTGAGCAGTTCTTC
CASSLWYQSEQFF
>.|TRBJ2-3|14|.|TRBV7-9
TGTGCCAGCAGCTCGACTAGTAACGCAGATACGCAGTATTTT
CASSSTSNADTQYF
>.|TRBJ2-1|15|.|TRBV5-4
TGTGCCAGCACCTACAGGGGTGCGGGAATCGATGAGCAGTTCTTC
CASTYRGAGIDEQFF
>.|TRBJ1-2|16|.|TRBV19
TGTGCCAGTAGTACAACCGGGACAAGAGCTTTCTATGGCTACACCTTC
CASSTTGTRAFYGYTF
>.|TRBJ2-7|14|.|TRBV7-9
TGTGCCAGCAGCTCAGGACTGGGGGGCTCCGAGCAGTACTTC
CASSSGLGGSEQYF
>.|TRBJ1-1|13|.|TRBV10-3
TGTGCCATCAGTGAAACAGGGTTCACTGAAGCTTTCTTT
CAISETGFTEAFF
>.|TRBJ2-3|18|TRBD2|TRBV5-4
TGTGCCAGCAGCCCGGGACTAGCGGCGGTCATCAGCACAGATACGCAGTATTTT
CASSPGLAAVISTDTQYF
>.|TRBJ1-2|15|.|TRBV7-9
TGTGCCAGCAGCTTAGGAGGGGACCTTAACTATGGCTACACCTTC
CASSLGGDLNYGYTF
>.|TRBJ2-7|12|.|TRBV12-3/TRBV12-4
TGTGCCAGCAGTTCCCCGTTGTGGGAGCAGTACTTC
CASSSPLWEQYF
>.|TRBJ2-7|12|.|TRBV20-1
TGCAGTGCCCACGGCGGAGGGAACGAGCAGTACTTC
CSAHGGGNEQYF
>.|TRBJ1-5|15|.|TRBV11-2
TGTGCCAGCAGCTTAGTTAGCGGGCTGGACCAGCCCCAGCATTTT
CASSLVSGLDQPQHF
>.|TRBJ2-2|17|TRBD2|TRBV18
TGTGCCAGCTCACCACCGGCTAGCGGGAGTAAACAGAGGGAGCTGTTTTTT
CASSPPASGSKQRELFF
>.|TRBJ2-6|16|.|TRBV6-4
TGTGCCAGCAGTGACTCGGAGGGTGCTGGGGCCAACGTCCTGACTTTC
CASSDSEGAGANVLTF
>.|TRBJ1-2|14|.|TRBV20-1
TGCAGTGCTAGAGATCCAGACGGTTACTATGGCTACACCTTC
CSARDPDGYYGYTF